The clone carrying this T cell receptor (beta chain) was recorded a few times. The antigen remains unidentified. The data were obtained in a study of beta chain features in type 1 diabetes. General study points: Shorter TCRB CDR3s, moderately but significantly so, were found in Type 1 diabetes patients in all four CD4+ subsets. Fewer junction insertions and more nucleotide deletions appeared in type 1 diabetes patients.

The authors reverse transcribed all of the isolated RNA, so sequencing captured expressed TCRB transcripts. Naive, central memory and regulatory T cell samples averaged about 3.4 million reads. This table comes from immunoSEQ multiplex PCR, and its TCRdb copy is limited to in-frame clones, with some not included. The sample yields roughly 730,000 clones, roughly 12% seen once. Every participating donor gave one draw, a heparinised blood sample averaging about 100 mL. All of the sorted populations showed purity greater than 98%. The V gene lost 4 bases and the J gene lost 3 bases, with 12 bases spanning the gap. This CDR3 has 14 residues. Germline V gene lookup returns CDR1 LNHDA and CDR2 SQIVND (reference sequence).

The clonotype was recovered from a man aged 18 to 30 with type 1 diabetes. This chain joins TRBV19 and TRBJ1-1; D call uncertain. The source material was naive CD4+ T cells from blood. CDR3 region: CASSSGGQDTEAFF. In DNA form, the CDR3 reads TGTGCCAGTAGTAGTGGAGGTCAGGACACTGAAGCTTTCTTT.